The clone carrying this TCR beta chain has a handful of counts. V gave up 3 bases and J gave up 7 bases, with 6 bases separating them. This CDR3 region has 12 residues. Germline values: CDR1 SGHDN, CDR2 FVKESK. Using RNA transcripts as the source, TCR beta CDR3 regions were amplified. First-round RT-PCR with HTBI primers amplified the TCR CDR3 region. TCRdb re-called the multiplex PCR reads with MiXCR, one entry per CDR3 protein. The sample gives more than 300,000 distinct CDR3 sequences, 15% to 20% of which show up once; around a third is in the top ten. The data originate from a study of T cells in Graves' hyperthyroidism and ophthalmopathy. The PBMCs studied were ones that came from 9 to 10 ml fresh peripheral blood.

The gene calls are TRBV14 and TRBJ2-2; D is unresolved. The specimen sequenced was blood. The sequence was collected from a woman younger than 45 with Graves' hyperthyroidism that later progressed to Graves' ophthalmopathy. This CDR3 reads CASSHGHGELFF. Written as DNA, the CDR3 is TGTGCCAGCAGCCACGGTCACGGGGAGCTGTTTTTT.